The 5 T cell receptor beta chains below were found in one sample sequenced in a study of cytotoxic CD8 clonotypes in ibrutinib-treated CLL (dated by TCRdb to the early 2020s). The library was made by the immunoSEQ multiplex PCR assay. Drawn from immuneACCESS, this table holds only the in-frame rearrangements with V and J called that TCRdb kept. Clones are partly lost; checked studies trace under half to an unresolved V gene and leave the rest unexplained. The sample table contains over 70,000 clones; only one count was recorded for about 86% of them. Clones ranked in the top ten supply around 5% of the sample. This specimen consisted of PBMCs, obtained before ibrutinib treatment. Receptors were obtained from a human donor with chronic lymphocytic leukemia.

The chain couples TRBV19 to TRBJ2-4; D is ambiguous. The length of the CDR3 is 14 residues. Germline CDR1 is LNHDA and CDR2 is SQIVND (reference sequence). V lost 10 bases to trimming and J lost 1 base, with 14 bases between them. CDR3 sequence (DNA): TGTGCCACCTTTCCCCGACTGGCCAAAAACATTCAGTACTTC. Protein: CATFPRLAKNIQYF.

The chain combines TRBV12-5 with TRBJ1-2; D gene uncertain. The germline gives CDR1 LGHNT, CDR2 FRNRAP. Trimming left V 1 base short and J 4 bases short, with 7 bases between. The CDR3 totals 13 residues. The CDR3 coding sequence is TGTGCTAGTGGTTTGGCGTCCGTCTATGGCTACACCTTC. Its protein product is CASGLASVYGYTF.

The table lists this clone with a few counts. The CDR3 loop is CASSLRTSYNEQFF. The CDR3 region has the DNA TGTGCCAGCAGCTTAAGGACATCCTACAATGAGCAGTTCTTC. The chain couples TRBV7-2 to TRBJ2-1, with D maybe TRBD1 (5 bases). Germline CDR1 and CDR2: SGHTA and FQGNSA. V was cut by 2 bases and J by 1 base, with 6 bases left in between. The CDR3 is 14 residues long.

The chain couples TRBV6-1 to TRBJ2-7, with TRBD1 matching over 9 bases. CDR1 and CDR2 (germline): MNHNS, SASEGT. The CDR3 is 16 residues long. V lost 0 bases and J lost 4; bases outside the gene matches: 7. CDR3 residues: CASSEARGQGVYEQYF. For the CDR3, the DNA is TGTGCCAGCAGTGAAGCGCGGGGACAGGGCGTTTACGAGCAGTACTTC.

This clone was counted only a few times. The rearrangement joins TRBV9 to TRBJ2-2; maybe TRBD1 (6 bases). Germline V gene lookup returns CDR1 SGDLS and CDR2 YYNGEE. The length of the CDR3 is 15 residues. V gave up 0 bases and J gave up 6 bases, with 12 bases separating them. The CDR3 region has the DNA TGTGCCAGCAGCGTAGCTACAGGGTCGGCCGGGGAGCTGTTTTTT. It is translated as CASSVATGSAGELFF.